This TCR beta chain was found in a study of control samples from healthy donors and cancer patients. The table came from immunoSEQ multiplex PCR; TCRdb's copy has only in-frame clones and leaves some out. The sample gives about 50,000 clones, about 88% of which show up once; around two fifths is in the top ten. The V gene lost 3 bases and the J gene lost 0 bases, with 6 bases spanning the gap. Germline V lookup: CDR1 MNHNS, CDR2 SASEGT. The CDR3 consists of 14 residues. Material: PBMCs. V gene TRBV6-1 combines with J gene TRBJ2-1, with D possibly being TRBD2 (6 bases). This TCR derives from a man aged 45-65 years with head and neck cancer. The CDR3, as DNA: TGTGCCAGCAGTGAGGGGGGCTCCTACAATGAGCAGTTCTTC. Translated, it gives CASSEGGSYNEQFF.